This T cell receptor (beta chain) is drawn from a study of blood T cells in healthy people across ages. Points from the study as a whole: The fall in TCR beta diversity per million T cells was roughly linear with age. Aged donors had fewer naive CD4+ cells and lower diversity than long-lived donors.

Next came a second PCR, run for roughly 6 to 11 cycles, which used a sample-barcoded 5' primer along with a J-beta primer mix. At least 2.5 million CDR3-containing paired-end reads were obtained per sample. MiXCR, run by TCRdb on the 5' RACE reads, gives a single entry per CDR3 protein. The sample lists roughly 680,000 distinct CDR3 sequences; 40% to 65% were seen once. Concerning this clonotype itself: Its antigen is currently unknown.

The clonotype comes from a woman older than 75 in good health. Sequencing was performed on blood.

CDR3 in amino acids: CSARDPVWDEQFF. The CDR3 nucleotides read TGCAGTGCTAGAGATCCGGTGTGGGATGAGCAGTTCTTC. The chain is built from TRBV20-1 and TRBJ2-1, with no clear D. Trimming took 0 bases from V and 8 from J, leaving 11 bases between them. The CDR3 has 13 residues. Germline values: CDR1 DFQATT, CDR2 SNEGSKA (reference sequence).